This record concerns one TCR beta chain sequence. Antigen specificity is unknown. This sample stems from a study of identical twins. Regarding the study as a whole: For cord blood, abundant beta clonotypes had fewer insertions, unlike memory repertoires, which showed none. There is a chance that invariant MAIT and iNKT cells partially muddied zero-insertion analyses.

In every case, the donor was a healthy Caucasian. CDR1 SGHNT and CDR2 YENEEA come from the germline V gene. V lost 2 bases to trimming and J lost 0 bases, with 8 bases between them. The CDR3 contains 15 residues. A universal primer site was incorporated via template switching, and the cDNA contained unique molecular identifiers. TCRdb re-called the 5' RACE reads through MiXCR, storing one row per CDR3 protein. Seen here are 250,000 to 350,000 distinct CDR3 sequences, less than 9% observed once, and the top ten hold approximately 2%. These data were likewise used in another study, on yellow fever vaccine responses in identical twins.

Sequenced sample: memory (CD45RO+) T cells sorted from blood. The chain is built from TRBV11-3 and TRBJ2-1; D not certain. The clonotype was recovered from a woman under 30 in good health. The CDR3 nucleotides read TGTGCCAGCAGCTTAAGGTCGAGCTCCTACAATGAGCAGTTCTTC. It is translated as CASSLRSSSYNEQFF.